The entry that follows covers one TCR beta chain sequence. What it recognizes is unknown. The data stem from a study of post-analysis software for immune sequencing data. On the study more broadly: Courses of disease covered relapsing-remitting, secondary progressive and progressive-relapsing multiple sclerosis. Study conclusions and caveats: Strong same-batch co-clustering of samples appeared with F measure clustering. Compared with controls, patients had more of about 5 TRBV segments, including TRBV5-6, TRBV5-1 and TRBV20-1. Controls significantly exceeded multiple sclerosis patients in normalized Chao1 diversity.

Between the trimmed V and J ends, which lost 0 bases and 3 bases, there was a span of 15 bases. CDR1 is SGHRS, CDR2 YFSETQ, per germline. CDR3 length: 16 amino acids. TCR beta libraries were prepared from cDNA with unique molecular identifiers. The yield from roughly 1 to 10 million T cells was 500,000 or so cDNA molecules in total. TCRdb reprocessed the PCR reads via MiXCR and lists one record per CDR3 protein. The profile covers about 820,000 distinct CDR3 sequences, with around 50% appearing a single time and 4.6% taken by the ten largest. The sequence came from a girl aged 10-17 years with multiple sclerosis. The rearrangement joins TRBV5-1 to TRBJ1-1; unclear D gene. The sample consisted of blood. The CDR3 coding sequence is TGCGCCAGCAGCTTGGACAGCACGACTTTGGACACTGAAGCTTTCTTT. It codes for CASSLDSTTLDTEAFF. Looking up the rest from reference TRBV5-1 and TRBJ1-1 gives the full variable domain: KAGVTQTPRYLIKTRGQQVTLSCSPISGHRSVSWYQQTPGQGLQFLFEYFSETQRNKGNFPGRFSGRQFSNSRSEMNVSTLELGDSALYLCASSLDSTTLDTEAFFGQGTRLTVV.